A single sample is the source of the 27 T cell receptor beta chains below, sequenced in a study of blood T cell repertoires in COVID-19. Produced via immunoSEQ multiplex PCR; TCRdb's table is partial and in-frame only. The sample yields tens of thousands of clones, about four fifths seen once. The specimen sequenced was peripheral blood. These receptors were taken from a man aged 50-60 years with COVID-19, enrolled during active disease.

A few counts support this clone. This chain links TRBV7-9 with TRBJ1-4, with TRBD1 as a possible D gene (5 bases). Trimming took 0 bases from V and 4 from J, leaving 9 bases between them. The CDR3 runs to 15 residues. Germline V CDR1 and CDR2: SEHNR, FQNEAQ (reference sequence). CDR3 amino acids: CASSLAMGGNEKLFF. In nucleotides, the CDR3 is TGTGCCAGCAGCTTAGCGATGGGGGGTAATGAAAAACTGTTTTTT.

This clone was seen a handful of times. The gene calls are TRBV5-4 and TRBJ1-2; D call uncertain. Germline lookup yields CDR1 SGHNT and CDR2 YYREEE (reference sequence). CDR3 length equals 12 residues. Trimming pared 1 base from V and 7 bases from J, leaving 8 bases between. The chain's CDR3 is CASSLWRGGYTF. CDR3 nucleotide sequence: TGTGCCAGCAGCTTGTGGCGGGGTGGCTACACCTTC.

This chain links TRBV29-1 with TRBJ1-2; D remains ambiguous. Germline lookup yields CDR1 SQVTM and CDR2 ANQGSEA. Trimming removed 1 base from V and 10 bases from J, with 13 bases in between. The CDR3 covers 12 residues. CDR3: CSVEVAPPHYTF. CDR3 coding DNA: TGCAGCGTTGAAGTCGCGCCGCCTCACTACACCTTC.

The rearrangement joins TRBV7-9 to TRBJ2-3; 8 bases align to TRBD1. Per germline, CDR1 SEHNR and CDR2 FQNEAQ (reference sequence). V shed 7 bases and J 4 bases; nucleotides not matched to a gene: 10. The CDR3 is 15 amino acids. The CDR3 bases are TGTGCCAGCACCCCCCCGGACAGGGCATCAGATACGCAGTATTTT. Translation gives CASTPPDRASDTQYF.

The rearrangement links TRBV6-1 to TRBJ1-5, with TRBD1 matching over 8 bases. V was pared by 2 bases and J by 0 bases, with 12 bases of the junction left unmatched. Germline-derived CDR1 and CDR2 are MNHNS and SASEGT. This CDR3 spans 19 amino acids. The CDR3 protein is CASSERRAGGSYSNQPQHF. In DNA, the CDR3 is TGTGCCAGCAGTGAACGAAGGGCAGGGGGCTCCTATAGCAATCAGCCCCAGCATTTT.

This chain links TRBV3-1 (or the pseudogene TRBV3-2) with TRBJ2-7, with D perhaps TRBD1 (6 bases). This CDR3 spans 13 amino acids. Deletions cut 4 bases from V and 6 bases from J, with 13 bases between. Germline values: CDR1 LGHDT, CDR2 YNNKEL (reference sequence). CDR3 sequence reads: CASSLPQGREQYF. The CDR3 bases are TGTGCCAGCAGCCTCCCGCAGGGGCGCGAGCAGTACTTC.

The chain employs TRBV10-2 and TRBJ1-1, with 7 bases fitting TRBD1. The J segment lost 2 bases and the V segment lost 5 bases, leaving 5 bases of the junction unmatched. This CDR3 is 14 amino acids long. CDR1 is WSHSY, CDR2 SAAADI, per germline. As DNA, the CDR3 is TGCGCCAGCAGTAACAGGGGAAGTAACACTGAAGCTTTCTTT. Translated: CASSNRGSNTEAFF.

The chain is built from TRBV3-1 (or the pseudogene TRBV3-2) and TRBJ1-2; no reliable D call. The CDR3 loop spans 14 amino acids. Looked up from germline, CDR1 is LGHDT and CDR2 is YNNKEL (reference sequence). V shed 0 bases and J shed 0 bases, with 5 bases lying between them. In DNA, the CDR3 is TGTGCCAGCAGCCAAGATACAGCTAACTATGGCTACACCTTC. Translated, it gives CASSQDTANYGYTF.

V gene TRBV12-3 or TRBV12-4 combines with J gene TRBJ2-1; possibly TRBD1 for D (5 bases). This CDR3 spans 12 amino acids. V lost 4 bases, J lost 7 bases, and 8 bases lay in between. The CDR3 here is CASSSQGNEQFF. The DNA of the CDR3 is TGTGCCAGCAGTTCGCAGGGAAATGAGCAGTTCTTC.

The chain joins TRBV18 to TRBJ2-2; D call uncertain. The CDR3 has 14 residues. From germline, CDR1 is KGHSH and CDR2 LQKENI. Trimming took 2 bases from V and 5 from J, leaving 9 bases between them. In nucleotides, the CDR3 is TGTGCCAGCTCACCATTTGCGGAAACCGGGGAGCTGTTTTTT. It translates to CASSPFAETGELFF.

This clone was detected once. The chain uses TRBV27 and TRBJ2-2, with no clear D. The CDR3 has 12 amino acids. Trimming pared 7 bases from V and 6 bases from J, leaving 9 bases between. CDR1 is MNHEY and CDR2 is SMNVEV in the germline V gene (reference sequence). The CDR3: CASMFSSGELFF. The CDR3 DNA reads as TGTGCCAGCATGTTTAGTTCCGGGGAGCTGTTTTTT.

This clone appeared once. This rearrangement joins TRBV25-1 to TRBJ2-1, with D perhaps TRBD1 (6 bases). This CDR3 is built from 14 residues. Trimming left V 5 bases short and J 6 bases short, with 14 bases between. Germline V CDR1 and CDR2: MGHDK, SYGVNS. In DNA form, the CDR3 reads TGTGCCAGCAGTTCAGGGGTACGACTCAATGAGCAGTTCTTC. Translating gives CASSSGVRLNEQFF.

The chain uses TRBV7-9 and TRBJ1-5, with 8 nucleotides matching TRBD1. The CDR3 has 15 amino acids. Per the germline V gene, CDR1 is SEHNR and CDR2 is FQNEAQ (reference sequence). Trimming at V came to 5 bases and at J to 4 bases, leaving 7 bases not matched to a gene. Written as DNA, the CDR3 is TGTGCCAGCAGCATGGACAGGGAAAGGAATCAGCCCCAGCATTTT. Translated: CASSMDRERNQPQHF.

J is TRBJ2-1 and V is TRBV12-3 or TRBV12-4; D is ambiguous. This CDR3 has 10 residues. The V gene lost 3 bases and the J gene lost 8 bases, with 2 bases spanning the gap. CDR3 DNA sequence: TGTGCCAGCAGTTTCTATGAGCAGTTCTTC. Translating gives CASSFYEQFF.

The chain links TRBV5-6 to TRBJ2-3; D is possibly TRBD2 (5 bases). The germline V and J ends were trimmed by 2 bases and 4 bases, with 11 bases remaining between them. Germline CDR1 and CDR2: SGHDT and YYEEEE. The CDR3 covers 14 residues. In nucleotides, the CDR3 is TGTGCCAGCAGCTTTCCCGGGGTTGCAGATACGCAGTATTTT. Encoded protein: CASSFPGVADTQYF.

The V gene is TRBV28, the J gene TRBJ1-2, with D possibly TRBD1 on 5 matching bases. V dropped 2 bases and J dropped 10 bases, with 14 bases sitting between them. The germline V gene encodes CDR1 MDHEN and CDR2 SYDVKM. There are 13 residues in the CDR3. CDR3 coding DNA: TGTGCCAGCAGTTTAGATCGACAGATTAACTACACCTTC. Translation gives CASSLDRQINYTF.

The chain couples TRBV19 to TRBJ2-7, with D tentatively TRBD1 (6 bases). Germline V gene data show CDR1 as LNHDA and CDR2 as SQIVND (reference sequence). This CDR3 comprises 13 residues. Trimming pared 4 bases from V and 3 bases from J, leaving 10 bases between. The CDR3: CASSNRAYYEQYF. The CDR3 bases are TGTGCCAGTAGTAACAGGGCCTACTACGAGCAGTACTTC.

Notes on this clone: Other DNA sequences in this sample translate to the same CDR3. CDR3 residues: CASSFNREQYF. The CDR3 DNA is TGTGCCAGCAGTTTTAATCGGGAGCAGTACTTC. The V and J genes are TRBV12-3 or TRBV12-4 and TRBJ2-7; D gene ambiguous. Trimming left V 3 bases short and J 7 bases short, with 7 bases between. This CDR3 has 11 residues.

This chain joins TRBV7-2 and TRBJ2-7, with 9 bases aligning to TRBD1. Germline V gene sequence: CDR1 SGHTA, CDR2 FQGNSA. The V segment lost 5 bases and the J segment 2 bases; nucleotides outside the gene matches: 4. The CDR3 has 14 amino acids. This CDR3 is CASSGGQGPYEQYF. CDR3 bases: TGTGCCAGCAGCGGGGGACAGGGTCCCTACGAGCAGTACTTC. Looking up the rest from reference TRBV7-2 and TRBJ2-7 gives the full variable domain: GAGVSQSPSNKVTEKGKDVELRCDPISGHTALYWYRQSLGQGLEFLIYFQGNSAPDKSGLPSDRFSAERTGGSVSTLTIQRTQQEDSAVYLCASSGGQGPYEQYFGPGTRLTVT.

The V call is TRBV7-9, the J call TRBJ2-1, with TRBD2 identical over 8 bases. V shed 3 bases and J 5 bases; nucleotides not matched to a gene: 6. Germline loops: CDR1 SEHNR, CDR2 FQNEAQ (reference sequence). This CDR3 comprises 15 residues. CDR3 coding DNA: TGTGCCAGCAGCTTTGGTAGCGGGGAACACAATGAGCAGTTCTTC. This sequence encodes CASSFGSGEHNEQFF.

The rearrangement uses TRBV14 and TRBJ1-1, with a tentative D call TRBD1 (5 bases). Trimming removed 4 bases at V and 0 bases at J, with 9 bases between. Germline V lookup: CDR1 SGHDN, CDR2 FVKESK. CDR3 length: 14 residues. The CDR3 region is CASSPPGMNTEAFF. In DNA form, the CDR3 reads TGTGCCAGCAGCCCTCCAGGGATGAACACTGAAGCTTTCTTT.

The chain is built from TRBV19 and TRBJ2-3; D is ambiguous. The germline gives CDR1 LNHDA, CDR2 SQIVND (reference sequence). V was cut by 3 bases and J by 5 bases, with 9 bases left in between. CDR3 size: 13 residues. The CDR3, as DNA: TGTGCCAGTAGTATGACTGATCTAGATACGCAGTATTTT. Translated, it gives CASSMTDLDTQYF. Drawing the rest from reference TRBV19 and TRBJ2-3, the complete variable domain is DGGITQSPKYLFRKEGQNVTLSCEQNLNHDAMYWYRQDPGQGLRLIYYSQIVNDFQKGDIAEGYSVSREKKESFPLTVTSAQKNPTAFYLCASSMTDLDTQYFGPGTRLTVL.

This sequence joins TRBV19 and TRBJ1-2, with a possible D match to TRBD1 (6 bases). CDR3 size: 13 residues. Germline-derived CDR1 and CDR2 are LNHDA and SQIVND (reference sequence). Trimming took 7 bases from V and 8 from J, leaving 17 bases between them. This CDR3 is CASTITGHEGYTF. The CDR3 DNA is TGTGCCAGTACTATCACAGGGCACGAGGGCTACACCTTC.

The V and J genes are TRBV3-1 (or the pseudogene TRBV3-2) and TRBJ1-6; TRBD1 agrees at 7 bases. The V and J ends lost 4 bases and 9 bases, in that order; junction bases with no gene match: 6. The CDR3 loop spans 14 amino acids. CDR1 LGHDT and CDR2 YNNKEL come from the germline V gene (reference sequence). The CDR3 loop reads CASSLVSGGSPLHF. Here the CDR3 DNA reads TGTGCCAGCAGCCTAGTATCAGGGGGTTCACCCCTCCACTTT.

The J gene is TRBJ2-3, the V gene TRBV7-2, with D possibly being TRBD1 (6 bases). The V and J ends lost 5 bases and 2 bases respectively, with 14 bases between them. From germline, CDR1 is SGHTA and CDR2 FQGNSA. There are 15 residues in the CDR3. CDR3 DNA: TGTGCCAGCAGCCTCGGACAGCTTGCCACAGATACGCAGTATTTT. It is translated as CASSLGQLATDTQYF.

The chain employs TRBV19 and TRBJ1-5, with TRBD1 identical over 7 bases. Germline assignment: CDR1 LNHDA and CDR2 SQIVND (reference sequence). This CDR3 contains 18 residues. Trimming took 3 bases from V and 0 from J; bases not matched to a gene: 11. In DNA, the CDR3 is TGTGCCAGTAGTATTTTAAAGGGACAGAGCTATAGCAATCAGCCCCAGCATTTT. Its translation: CASSILKGQSYSNQPQHF.

This clone has only a few counts. V gene TRBV6-5 combines with J gene TRBJ1-1, with D tentatively TRBD1 (6 bases). V was shortened by 2 bases and J by 1 base, with 11 bases between the two germline ends. Germline CDR1 reads MNHEY; CDR2 reads SVGAGI. The CDR3 has 15 amino acids. The CDR3 reads CASSYGGGQNTEAFF. CDR3 DNA sequence: TGTGCCAGCAGTTACGGGGGGGGACAGAACACTGAAGCTTTCTTT.